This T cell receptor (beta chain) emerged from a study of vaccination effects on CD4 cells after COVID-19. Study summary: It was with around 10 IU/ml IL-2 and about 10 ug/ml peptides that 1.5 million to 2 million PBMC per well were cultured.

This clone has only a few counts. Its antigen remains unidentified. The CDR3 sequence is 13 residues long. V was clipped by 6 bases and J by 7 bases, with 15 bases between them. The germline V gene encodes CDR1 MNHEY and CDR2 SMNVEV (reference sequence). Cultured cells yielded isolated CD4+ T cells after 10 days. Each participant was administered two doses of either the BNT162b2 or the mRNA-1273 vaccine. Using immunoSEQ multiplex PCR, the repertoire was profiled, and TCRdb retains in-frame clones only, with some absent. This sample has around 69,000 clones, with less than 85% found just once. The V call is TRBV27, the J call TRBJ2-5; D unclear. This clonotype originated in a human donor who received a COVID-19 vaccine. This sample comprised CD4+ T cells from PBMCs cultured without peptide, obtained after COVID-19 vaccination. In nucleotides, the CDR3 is TGTGCCAGCAGATTGAGCTTTTTGGGGACCCAGTACTTC. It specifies CASRLSFLGTQYF.